The following is a T cell receptor beta chain sequence with its context. No cognate antigen has been identified for it. No per-base quality is available; no much larger clone lies one base away. Participants in the prospective study were aged about 18 to 95 years, lived in more than 20 United States geographic areas, and enrolled through a virtual design. To assign participants to cohorts, the prospective study relied on clinical history that participants themselves reported in a screening survey and a study questionnaire. A participant counted as exposed if, within 2 weeks of entering the study, that participant had been in contact with someone who had a PCR-confirmed or clinician-diagnosed COVID-19 case. Mobile phlebotomists in the prospective study collected whole blood, serum and a nasopharyngeal or oropharyngeal swab from every participant. Participants in the prospective study had the option to provide additional blood draws and questionnaires over a 2-month period. Prospective study blood samples were shipped either frozen or at room temperature before DNA extraction.

The data belong to a study of blood T cell repertoires in COVID-19 (dated by TCRdb to the early 2020s). Broadly, across the study: Samples from collaborators originated in the United States, Italy and Spain and spanned both the acute and convalescent phases of COVID-19. The material from the prospective study consisted of cDNA or gDNA derived from T cells, B-cell-depleted T cells, or PBMCs. Deeply sampled blood TCRbeta repertoires from subjects exposed to, actively infected with, or recovered from COVID-19 were included in the dataset. A freely available public database, intended as a resource for researchers studying the immune response to SARS-CoV-2, is where the repertoires were released. Sample metadata almost always included a de-identified subject ID, COVID-19 status, age in years and sex. Where HLA class I and class II types were available, the types were taken from metadata supplied by the sample provider, not from assay-based typing. The samples were drawn from the first 160 participants of the ongoing ImmuneRACE study and from 1,254 subjects provided by 6 global collaborators.

What the research found in general, with its limitations: The amount of clinical and demographic metadata varied by source and participant and was provided uncurated.

TCRbeta CDR3 regions were amplified from genomic DNA by means of the immunoSEQ Assay, a bias-controlled multiplex PCR. From the authors' description of their analysis: The number of nucleated cells in each sample was estimated by amplification of reference gene primers within the assay. To quantify the absolute abundance of each unique TCRbeta CDR3 rearrangement, sequence reads were collapsed and filtered. For each sample, productive Simpson clonality was calculated as the square root of Simpson's diversity index across productive rearrangements. In its TCRdb copy, this immuneACCESS table keeps in-frame sequences only and misses some clones. Where compared with another copy, unresolved V genes explain less than half of these, and the others have no known cause. V and J calls and clone size are as listed in that table; D and trimming were resolved from the DNA. Across this sample there are over 350,000 clones, with approximately 89% seen only once. The ten largest account for around 0.94% of the sample.

The germline V gene gives CDR1 as SGHDN and CDR2 as FVKESK. Trimming at the junction amounts to 4 bases on V and 4 bases on J, and the germline ends lie 13 bases apart. The cysteine opens and the phenylalanine closes a CDR3 of 14 amino acids. CDR3 DNA only is kept here, 42 bases in frame from base 1. The sequence was collected from a woman between 40 and 50 years old who had been exposed to COVID-19. The chain is assembled from TRBV14 and TRBJ1-1; the D gene is perhaps TRBD1, on 5 matching bases. The sequenced material came from PBMCs or T cells enriched from blood (not recorded which). The sequenced DNA is TGTGCCAGCAGCCTTCCGGGGGGAAGCACTGAAGCTTTCTTT. It encodes CASSLPGGSTEAFF.